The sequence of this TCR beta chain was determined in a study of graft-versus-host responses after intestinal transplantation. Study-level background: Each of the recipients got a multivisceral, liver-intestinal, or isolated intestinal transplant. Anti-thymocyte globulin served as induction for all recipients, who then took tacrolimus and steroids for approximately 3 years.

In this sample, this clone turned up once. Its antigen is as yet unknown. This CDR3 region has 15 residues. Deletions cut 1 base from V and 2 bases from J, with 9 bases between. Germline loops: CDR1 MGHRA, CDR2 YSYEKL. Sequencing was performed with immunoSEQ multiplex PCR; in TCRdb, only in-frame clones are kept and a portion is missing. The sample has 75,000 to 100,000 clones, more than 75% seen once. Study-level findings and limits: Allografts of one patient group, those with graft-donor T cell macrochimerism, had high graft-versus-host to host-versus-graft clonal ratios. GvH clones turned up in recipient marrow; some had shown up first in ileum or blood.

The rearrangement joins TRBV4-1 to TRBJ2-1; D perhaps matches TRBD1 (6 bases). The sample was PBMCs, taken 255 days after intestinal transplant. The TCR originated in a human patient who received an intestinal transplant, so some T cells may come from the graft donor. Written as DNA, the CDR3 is TGCGCCAGCAGCCAAGGGCCAGGGGCCTACAATGAGCAGTTCTTC. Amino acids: CASSQGPGAYNEQFF.